Reported below is one T cell receptor beta chain. Its antigen is still unknown. One end of the junction does not line up with germline, which may come from a read error. The data belong to a study of blood T cell repertoires in COVID-19 (dated by TCRdb to about 2020). About the investigation overall: Samples covering the acute and convalescent phases of COVID-19 were provided by collaborators in the United States, Italy and Spain. The material from the prospective study consisted of cDNA or gDNA derived from T cells, B-cell-depleted T cells, or PBMCs. Sample metadata almost always included a de-identified subject ID, COVID-19 status, age in years and sex. A freely available public database, intended as a resource for researchers studying the immune response to SARS-CoV-2, is where the repertoires were released. The dataset comprised deeply sampled blood TCRbeta repertoires from subjects exposed to, actively infected with, or recovered from COVID-19. Where available, HLA class I and class II types were obtained from metadata supplied by the sample provider rather than from assay-based typing. Samples were obtained from the ongoing ImmuneRACE study (first 160 participants) and from 1,000 to 1,500 subjects provided by 6 global collaborators.

Collaborating institutions collected whole blood in K2EDTA tubes following their own protocols. For TCRbeta analysis, collaborators shipped samples as frozen whole blood, isolated PBMCs, or DNA extracted from either of those sample types. General findings and caveats noted by the study authors: The amount of clinical and demographic metadata varied by source and participant and was provided uncurated.

TCRbeta CDR3 regions were amplified from genomic DNA by means of the immunoSEQ Assay, a bias-controlled multiplex PCR. The published analysis was carried out like this. Nucleated cell counts per sample were estimated from amplification of reference gene primers within the assay. Sequence reads were collapsed and filtered to measure the absolute abundance of every unique TCRbeta CDR3 rearrangement. Productive Simpson clonality was computed per sample as the square root of Simpson's diversity index over productive rearrangements. Sourced from immuneACCESS, this table was stored by TCRdb with only in-frame sequences that have V and J called. A share of the clones is absent; for the studies checked, an unresolved V gene accounts for under half, and the remainder has no known explanation. Clone size and the V and J calls come from that table; the DNA yielded D and trimming. The sample data list 300,000 to 350,000 clones, and around 82% of these were observed just once. Of the sample, 2.5% to 3% is held by the ten largest clones.

CDR1 SGHTA and CDR2 FQGNSA are derived from the germline V gene. From the cysteine up to the phenylalanine, the CDR3 has a length of 13 residues. Only the CDR3 portion is preserved as DNA: 39 bases, with reading frame beginning at the first base. The sequence was collected from a man aged 30 to 39 with active or convalescent COVID-19. The V and J genes are TRBV7-2 and TRBJ1-1, and the D gene may be TRBD1, 5 bases matching. Sequenced material: peripheral blood. The DNA is as follows: TGTGCCAGCAGCTTAGAAGGCAGGACAAACTTGAAGTTT. Its translation is CASSLEGRTNLKF.